This T cell receptor (beta chain) was obtained from a study of blood T cell repertoires in COVID-19. The CDR3 consists of 15 residues. The trim removed 0 bases at V and 3 bases at J, leaving 2 bases unmatched. The germline V gene encodes CDR1 SGDLS and CDR2 YYNGEE. Produced via immunoSEQ multiplex PCR; TCRdb's table is partial and in-frame only. The sample consists of some 170,000 clones, roughly 87% of them appearing once. The sample taken for sequencing was peripheral blood. The receptor's source is a woman aged 50 to 60 with acute or convalescent COVID-19. The chain joins TRBV9 to TRBJ2-3; 9 nucleotides align to TRBD2. The CDR3 DNA reads TGTGCCAGCAGCGTAGGCCTAGCGGGGACAGATACGCAGTATTTT. Residues: CASSVGLAGTDTQYF.